These T cell receptor beta chains were read from a single sample in a study. Each CDR3 protein is one row after TCRdb ran MiXCR on the 5' RACE reads. In the table there are some 32,000 distinct CDR3 sequences, 25% to 30% of which are singletons. The sample was tumor-infiltrating Tregs sorted from the breast tumor. All receptors derive from a female donor with breast cancer. Both conserved end residues are part of each CDR3. A D gene is named only where the DNA matches it firmly. Some rows mark clone size as missing; the rest say once, few, many or name a class of expanded clone.

v_gene	d_gene	abundance	j_gene	CDR3aa	CDR3nt
TRBV5-1	.	medium-sized	TRBJ1-5	CASSLGGTNQPQHF	TGCGCCAGCAGCTTGGGAGGGACCAATCAGCCCCAGCATTTT
TRBV6-1	.	.	TRBJ2-7	CASSPGQRGAQYF	TGTGCCAGCAGCCCCGGACAGCGTGGCGCGCAGTACTTC
TRBV3-1	.	few	TRBJ1-5	CASSLRNQPQHF	TGTGCCAGCAGCCTACGAAATCAGCCCCAGCATTTT
TRBV6-1	.	many	TRBJ1-2	CASSERLNYGYTF	TGTGCCAGCAGTGAGCGCCTGAACTATGGCTACACCTTC
TRBV19	TRBD1	few	TRBJ1-5	CASSIRQGQSNQPQHF	TGTGCCAGTAGTATTCGACAGGGACAAAGCAATCAGCCCCAGCATTTT
TRBV11-2	.	few	TRBJ2-7	CASSYLTGQDEQYF	TGTGCCAGCAGCTACTTGACAGGTCAGGACGAGCAGTACTTC
TRBV15	.	many	TRBJ1-5	CATSRVTDQPQHF	TGTGCCACCAGCAGAGTCACCGATCAGCCCCAGCATTTT
TRBV7-2	.	many	TRBJ2-1	CASSRPSAVPEGHYYNEQFF	TGTGCCAGCAGCCGCCCGAGTGCGGTCCCGGAGGGCCACTACTACAATGAGCAGTTCTTC
TRBV6-2/TRBV6-3	TRBD2	many	TRBJ2-1	CASSYSGLAGEQFF	TGTGCCAGCAGTTACTCCGGACTAGCGGGAGAGCAGTTCTTC
TRBV20-1	.	.	TRBJ2-1	CSASQDPLSYNEQFF	TGCAGTGCTAGCCAGGACCCCTTGAGCTACAATGAGCAGTTCTTC
TRBV18	.	.	TRBJ1-1	CASSLGGGNTEAFF	TGTGCCAGCTCTCTCGGCGGGGGAAACACTGAAGCTTTCTTT
TRBV20-1	TRBD2	few	TRBJ2-1	CSAPTGSGTYNEQFF	TGCAGTGCCCCTACTGGTAGCGGGACTTACAATGAGCAGTTCTTC
TRBV24-1	.	.	TRBJ1-5	CATSVGYSNQPQHF	TGTGCCACCAGTGTAGGATATAGCAATCAGCCCCAGCATTTT
TRBV20-1	.	.	TRBJ1-5	CSARGFDYQPQHF	TGCAGTGCTAGAGGGTTCGATTATCAGCCCCAGCATTTT
TRBV20-1	.	medium-sized	TRBJ1-6	CSARSDSPYNSPLHF	TGCAGTGCTAGATCCGACAGTCCATATAATTCACCCCTCCACTTT
TRBV9	.	few	TRBJ1-1	CASSPRWTANTEAFF	TGTGCCAGCAGCCCTCGGTGGACAGCGAACACTGAAGCTTTCTTT
TRBV2	.	.	TRBJ1-1	CASSPWVANTEAFF	TGTGCCAGCAGCCCCTGGGTGGCGAACACTGAAGCTTTCTTT
TRBV20-1	.	many	TRBJ1-5	CSAIRDLGGNQPQHF	TGCAGTGCCATCCGGGACCTCGGTGGCAATCAGCCCCAGCATTTT
TRBV5-6	.	.	TRBJ2-1	CASSMTGHNEQFF	TGTGCCAGCAGCATGACAGGACACAATGAGCAGTTCTTC
TRBV7-9	TRBD2	many	TRBJ2-7	CASSGGTSGSYEQYF	TGTGCCAGCAGCGGAGGGACTAGCGGGAGTTACGAGCAGTACTTC
TRBV10-3	TRBD1	many	TRBJ2-7	CAISEAGQGYEQYF	TGTGCCATCAGTGAGGCGGGACAGGGCTACGAGCAGTACTTC
TRBV20-1	TRBD2	.	TRBJ2-1	CSGRAYNEQFF	TGCAGCGGGAGGGCCTACAATGAGCAGTTCTTC
TRBV5-5	.	many	TRBJ1-1	CASSLGLGGNTEAFF	TGTGCCAGCAGCTTGGGTCTAGGGGGGAACACTGAAGCTTTCTTT